The 14 T cell receptor beta chains below come from one sample, sequenced in a study of long-term antiretroviral therapy in people with HIV. The libraries were made with immunoSEQ v3.0 at survey level. Profiling relied on immunoSEQ multiplex PCR, and the TCRdb table lists in-frame clones only, not all of them. The table lists more than 15,000 clones, 90% to 95% of them singletons. The material sequenced was unsorted PBMCs, taken more than 10 years after starting antiretroviral therapy. The receptor set was obtained from a man aged 30 to 45 with HIV.

The J gene is TRBJ2-1, the V gene TRBV10-3; 7 positions agree with TRBD2. CDR1 ENHRY and CDR2 SYGVKD come from the germline V gene. The CDR3 has 13 residues. The J segment lost 8 bases and the V segment lost 9 bases, leaving 10 bases of the junction unmatched. The CDR3 DNA reads as TGTGCCATAAATGGAGGGGAGGGTTATGAGCAGTTCTTC. This sequence encodes CAINGGEGYEQFF.

The chain joins TRBV9 to TRBJ2-1; D might be TRBD1 (6 bases). Germline lookup yields CDR1 SGDLS and CDR2 YYNGEE. V lost 3 bases, J lost 3 bases, and 22 bases lay in between. CDR3 length: 18 amino acids. CDR3 region: CASSDRESAPLFYNEQFF. The CDR3 nucleotides read TGTGCCAGCAGCGACAGGGAAAGTGCCCCACTATTCTACAATGAGCAGTTCTTC.

The chain uses TRBV30 and TRBJ1-1, with 7 bases matching TRBD1. The V segment lost 8 bases and the J segment 2 bases; nucleotides outside the gene matches: 5. CDR3 length: 12 amino acids. Germline-derived CDR1 and CDR2 are GTSNPN and SVGIG (reference sequence). The CDR3 coding sequence is TGTGCCCTCGAGGGGGCCAACACTGAAGCTTTCTTT. Translating it yields CALEGANTEAFF. Variable domain in full (rest from reference TRBV30 and TRBJ1-1): SQTIHQWPATLVQPVGSPLSLECTVEGTSNPNLYWYRQAAGRGLQLLFYSVGIGQISSEVPQNLSASRPQDRQFILSSKKLLLSDSGFYLCALEGANTEAFFGQGTRLTVV.

The chain links TRBV5-4 to TRBJ1-3, with D possibly being TRBD1 (5 bases). Trimming removed 2 bases at V and 0 bases at J, with 9 bases between. The CDR3 length is 15 residues. Per germline, CDR1 SGHNT and CDR2 YYREEE (reference sequence). The DNA of the CDR3 is TGTGCCAGCAGCTTTGACAGTTTCTCTGGAAACACCATATATTTT. Amino acid sequence: CASSFDSFSGNTIYF.

Worth noting for this clone: An end of the junction does not agree with germline; a read error may underlie this. This sample also contains other DNA sequences that code for the same CDR3. The chain carries TRBV6-1 and TRBJ1-2, with D hard to call. Per germline, CDR1 MNHNS and CDR2 SASEGT. The CDR3 runs 17 residues. The CDR3 DNA reads TGTGCCAGCAGTGAAGGATTTGATGGGCTGAATTACTACGGCTACACCTTC. It encodes CASSEGFDGLNYYGYTF.

This chain links TRBV29-1 with TRBJ2-5; D possibly matches TRBD1 or TRBD2 (5 bases each). Germline CDR1 SQVTM, CDR2 ANQGSEA. The length of the CDR3 is 12 residues. V dropped 6 bases and J dropped 3 bases, with 11 bases sitting between them. Written as DNA, the CDR3 is TGCAGCGTAAAACAGGAGGAAGAGACCCAGTACTTC. This gives the protein CSVKQEEETQYF.

V is TRBV7-2 and J is TRBJ2-7; 8 bases fit TRBD1. V lost 7 bases and J lost 6; bases outside the gene matches: 11. The germline V gene encodes CDR1 SGHTA and CDR2 FQGNSA. CDR3 length equals 14 residues. CDR3 DNA sequence: TGTGCCAGCAAATTAGGGCAGGGGGCCCTCGAGCAGTACTTC. It specifies CASKLGQGALEQYF.

This clone was seen once. The chain links TRBV6-5 to TRBJ2-3; TRBD2 aligns across 8 bases. CDR1 and CDR2 (germline): MNHEY, SVGAGI. CDR3 length: 15 residues. Trimming took 2 bases from V and 5 from J; bases not matched to a gene: 6. The DNA of the CDR3 is TGTGCCAGCAGTTACCAGCGGGGGAGAGGAGATACGCAGTATTTT. Encoded protein: CASSYQRGRGDTQYF.

V usage is TRBV6-4 and J usage is TRBJ2-1; 11 bases agree with TRBD2. There are 15 residues in the CDR3. Germline trimming cut 0 bases from V and 6 bases from J; bases unmatched to any gene: 1. Germline loops: CDR1 MRHNA, CDR2 SNTAGT. CDR3 in DNA: TGTGCCAGCAGTGACTCTAGCGGGGGGGCCAATGAGCAGTTCTTC. Translation: CASSDSSGGANEQFF.

J is TRBJ1-5 and V is TRBV5-5; 7 bases fit TRBD1. Germline assignment: CDR1 SGHKS and CDR2 YYEKEE (reference sequence). V lost 1 base to trimming and J lost 5 bases; unmatched junction nucleotides: 6. The CDR3 covers 15 residues. The CDR3 sequence: CASSLIGGDDQPQHF. In nucleotides, the CDR3 is TGTGCCAGCAGCTTGATAGGGGGCGATGATCAGCCCCAGCATTTT.

The rearrangement uses TRBV2 and TRBJ2-1; D possibly corresponds to TRBD2 (6 bases). Trimming took off 5 bases at V and 1 base at J, with 9 bases between the two ends. Germline lookup yields CDR1 SNHLY and CDR2 FYNNEI. The length of the CDR3 is 14 residues. Written as DNA, the CDR3 is TGTGCCAGCAGTCCCGGGGGTTCCTACAATGAGCAGTTCTTC. It encodes CASSPGGSYNEQFF.

The rearrangement links TRBV5-4 to TRBJ1-1, with no clear D. CDR3 size: 15 residues. Germline CDR1 SGHNT, CDR2 YYREEE (reference sequence). V was shortened by 1 base and J by 1 base, with 11 bases between the two germline ends. In DNA, the CDR3 is TGTGCCAGCAGCTTGATGTTGGGATCGAACACTGAAGCTTTCTTT. Protein sequence: CASSLMLGSNTEAFF.

This clone is a singleton in its sample. The V call is TRBV7-9, the J call TRBJ1-1; possible D gene TRBD1, 5 bases. Germline loops: CDR1 SEHNR, CDR2 FQNEAQ (reference sequence). This CDR3 has 13 residues. The V and J ends lost 5 bases and 3 bases respectively, with 10 bases between them. In nucleotides, the CDR3 is TGTGCCAGCAGCGGGACGGCGGACACTGAAGCTTTCTTT. The encoded protein is CASSGTADTEAFF.

This chain links TRBV28 with TRBJ2-5; TRBD1 aligns across 8 bases. The CDR3 totals 18 residues. The J segment lost 5 bases and the V segment lost 3 bases, leaving 17 bases of the junction unmatched. Per germline, CDR1 MDHEN and CDR2 SYDVKM. In DNA form, the CDR3 reads TGTGCCAGCAGTTTTAGTTGGGCAGACAGGGGCGAGGGGGAGACCCAGTACTTC. This translates into CASSFSWADRGEGETQYF.